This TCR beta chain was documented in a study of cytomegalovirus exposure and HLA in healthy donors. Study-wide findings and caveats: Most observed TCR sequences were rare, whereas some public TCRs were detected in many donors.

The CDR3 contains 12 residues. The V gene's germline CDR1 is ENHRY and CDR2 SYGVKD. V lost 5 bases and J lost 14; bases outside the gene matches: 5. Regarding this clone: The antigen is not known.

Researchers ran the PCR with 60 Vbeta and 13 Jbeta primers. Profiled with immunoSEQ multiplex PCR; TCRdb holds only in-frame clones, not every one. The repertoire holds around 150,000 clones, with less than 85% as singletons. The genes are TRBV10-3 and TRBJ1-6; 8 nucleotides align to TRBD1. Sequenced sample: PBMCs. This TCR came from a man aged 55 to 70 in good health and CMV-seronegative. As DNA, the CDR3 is TGTGCCATCAGTCGACAGGGGTCAGCCCTCCACTTT. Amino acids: CAISRQGSALHF.